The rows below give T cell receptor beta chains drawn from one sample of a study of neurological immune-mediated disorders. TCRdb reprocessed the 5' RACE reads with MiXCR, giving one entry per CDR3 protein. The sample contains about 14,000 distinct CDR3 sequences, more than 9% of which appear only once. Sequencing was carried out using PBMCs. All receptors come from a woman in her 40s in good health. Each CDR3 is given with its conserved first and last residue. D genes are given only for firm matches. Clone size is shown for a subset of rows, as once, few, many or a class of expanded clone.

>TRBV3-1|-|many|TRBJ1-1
TGTGCCAGCAGCCCCCGTGGTGTTATGAACACTGAAGCTTTCTTT
CASSPRGVMNTEAFF
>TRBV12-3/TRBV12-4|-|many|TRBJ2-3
TGTGCCAGCAGTTTAATCGGCAGGACTAGCACAGATACGCAGTATTTT
CASSLIGRTSTDTQYF
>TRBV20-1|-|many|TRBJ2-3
TGCAGGGTAGCGGCTAGGACAGATACGCAGTATTTT
CRVAARTDTQYF
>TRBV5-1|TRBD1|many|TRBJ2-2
TGCGCCAGCAGCCTGACCGGGACAGGGCGAGTTACCGGGGAGCTGTTTTTT
CASSLTGTGRVTGELFF
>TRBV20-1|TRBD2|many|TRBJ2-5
TGCAGTGCTAGTGGCCAGCGGGGCCAAGAGACCCAGTACTTC
CSASGQRGQETQYF
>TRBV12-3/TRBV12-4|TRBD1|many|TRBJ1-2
TGTGCCAGCAGTTTGGGACAGGGGGCCTCCCTTGGCGGCTACACCTTC
CASSLGQGASLGGYTF
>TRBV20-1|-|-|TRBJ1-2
TGCAGTGCGGCGATCTTCTCTGGGGACTATGGCTACACCTTC
CSAAIFSGDYGYTF
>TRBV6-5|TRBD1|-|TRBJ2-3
TGTGCCAGCAGCTACGACAGGGGAGATACGCAGTATTTT
CASSYDRGDTQYF
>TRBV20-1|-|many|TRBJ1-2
TGCAGTGCTAGAGAGCATGGGCAAGCGGGCTATGGCTACACCTTC
CSAREHGQAGYGYTF
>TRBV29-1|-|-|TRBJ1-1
TGCAGCGTTCTACAGAACACTGAAGCTTTCTTT
CSVLQNTEAFF
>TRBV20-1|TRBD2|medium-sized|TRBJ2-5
TGCAGTGCTCTGAGGGCGGGGGGCCAAGAGACCCAGTACTTC
CSALRAGGQETQYF
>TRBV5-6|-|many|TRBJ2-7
TGTGCCAGCAGCTTGGAAAGATTACCCTACGAGCAGTACTTC
CASSLERLPYEQYF
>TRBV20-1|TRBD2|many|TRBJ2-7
TGCAGTGCTAGTTACGTGCTAGCGGGCTCAAGAGAGCAGTACTTC
CSASYVLAGSREQYF
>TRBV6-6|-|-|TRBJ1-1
TGTGCCAGCAGCTACGGGGCTGGCACTGAAGCTTTCTTT
CASSYGAGTEAFF
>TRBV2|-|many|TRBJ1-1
TGTGCCAGCAGTGAAGGGATAATCGGAGCTTTCTTT
CASSEGIIGAFF
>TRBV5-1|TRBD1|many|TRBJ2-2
TGCGCCAGCAGCATAAGGACAGGGACCACCGGGGAGCTGTTTTTT
CASSIRTGTTGELFF
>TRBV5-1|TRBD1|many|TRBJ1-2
TGCGCCAGCAGCTACGGGACAGACTATGGCTACACCTTC
CASSYGTDYGYTF
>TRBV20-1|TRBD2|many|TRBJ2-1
TGCAGTGCTAGACCCCTGACTAGCGGGAGGTACAATGAGCAGTTCTTC
CSARPLTSGRYNEQFF
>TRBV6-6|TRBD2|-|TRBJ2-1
TGTGCCAGCAGCCCGGGACTAGCGGGATCCTACAATGAGCAGTTCTTC
CASSPGLAGSYNEQFF
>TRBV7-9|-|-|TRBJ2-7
TGTGCCAGCAGCTTAGGTCAGGGACTCTCCGAGCAGTACTTC
CASSLGQGLSEQYF
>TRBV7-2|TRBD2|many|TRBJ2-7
TGTGCCAGCAGCTTACAAAGCGGGAGGTTCCCCACCGAGCAGTACTTC
CASSLQSGRFPTEQYF
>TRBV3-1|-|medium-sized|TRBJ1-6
TGTGCCAGCAGCCAAGATCCAGGGCTTCGGCCCCTCCACTTT
CASSQDPGLRPLHF
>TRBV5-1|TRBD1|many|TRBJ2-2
TGCGCCAGCAGCACCATACAGGGGGGAGTGACCGGGGAGCTGTTTTTT
CASSTIQGGVTGELFF
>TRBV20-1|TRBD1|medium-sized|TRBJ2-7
TGCAGTGCGAAAATCTACGGGACAGGGGGATACGAGCAGTACTTC
CSAKIYGTGGYEQYF
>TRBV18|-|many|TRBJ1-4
TGTGCCAGCTCGGGGGACCTAAATGAAAAACTGTTTTTT
CASSGDLNEKLFF
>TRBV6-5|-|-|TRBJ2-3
TGTGCCAGCAGTTACGCGACAATTGGGACAGATACGCAGTATTTT
CASSYATIGTDTQYF
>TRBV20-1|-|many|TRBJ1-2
TGCAGTGCTAATCGGGGGGCGCTGGGTGGATATGGCTACACCTTC
CSANRGALGGYGYTF